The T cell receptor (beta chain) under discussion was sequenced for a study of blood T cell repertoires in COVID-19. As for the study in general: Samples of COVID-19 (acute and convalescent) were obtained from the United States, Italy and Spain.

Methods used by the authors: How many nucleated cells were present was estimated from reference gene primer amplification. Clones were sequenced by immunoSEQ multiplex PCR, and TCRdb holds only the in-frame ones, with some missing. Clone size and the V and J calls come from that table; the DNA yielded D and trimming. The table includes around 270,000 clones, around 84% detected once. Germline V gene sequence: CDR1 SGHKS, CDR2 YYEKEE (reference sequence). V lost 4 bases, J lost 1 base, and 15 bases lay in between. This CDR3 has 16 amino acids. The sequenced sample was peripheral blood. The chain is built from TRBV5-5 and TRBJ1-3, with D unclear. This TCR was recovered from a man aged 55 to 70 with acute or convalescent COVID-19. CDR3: CASSPNEGRSGNTIYF. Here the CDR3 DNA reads TGTGCCAGCAGCCCCAACGAGGGAAGGTCTGGAAACACCATATATTTT.